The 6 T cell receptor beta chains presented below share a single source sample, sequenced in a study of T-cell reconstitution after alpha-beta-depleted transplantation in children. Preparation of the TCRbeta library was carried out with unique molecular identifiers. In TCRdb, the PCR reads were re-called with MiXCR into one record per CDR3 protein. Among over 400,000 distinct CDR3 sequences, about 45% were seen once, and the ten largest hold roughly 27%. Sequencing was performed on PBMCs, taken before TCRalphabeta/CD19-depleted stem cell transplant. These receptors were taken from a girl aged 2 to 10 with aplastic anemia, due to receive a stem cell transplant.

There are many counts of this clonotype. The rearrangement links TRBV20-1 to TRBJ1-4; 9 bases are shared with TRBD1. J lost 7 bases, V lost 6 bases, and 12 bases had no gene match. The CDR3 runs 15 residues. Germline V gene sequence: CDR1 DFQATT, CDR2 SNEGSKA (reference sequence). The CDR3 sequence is CSAPTGGGWGEKLFF. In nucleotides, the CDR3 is TGCAGTGCGCCGACAGGGGGAGGTTGGGGTGAAAAACTGTTTTTT.

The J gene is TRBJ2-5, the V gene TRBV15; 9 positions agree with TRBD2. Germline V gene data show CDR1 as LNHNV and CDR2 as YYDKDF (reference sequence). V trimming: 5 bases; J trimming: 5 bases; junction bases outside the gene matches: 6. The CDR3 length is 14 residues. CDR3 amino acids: CATSGGGAAETQYF. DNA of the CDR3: TGTGCCACCAGCGGCGGGGGGGCGGCGGAGACCCAGTACTTC.

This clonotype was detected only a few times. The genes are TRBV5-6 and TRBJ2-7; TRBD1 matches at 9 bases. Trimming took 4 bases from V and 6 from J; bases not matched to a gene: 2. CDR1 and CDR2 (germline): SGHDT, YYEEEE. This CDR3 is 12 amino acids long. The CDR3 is CASSNRGLEQYF. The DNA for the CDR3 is TGTGCCAGCAGCAACAGGGGGCTCGAGCAGTACTTC.

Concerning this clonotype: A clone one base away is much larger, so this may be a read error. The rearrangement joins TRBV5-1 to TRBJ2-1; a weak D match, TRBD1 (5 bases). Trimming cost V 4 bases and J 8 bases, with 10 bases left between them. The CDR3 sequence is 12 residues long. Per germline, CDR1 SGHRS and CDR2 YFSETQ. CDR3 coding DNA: TGCGCCAGCAGCCCCATCAGGGATGAGCAGTTCTTC. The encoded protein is CASSPIRDEQFF.

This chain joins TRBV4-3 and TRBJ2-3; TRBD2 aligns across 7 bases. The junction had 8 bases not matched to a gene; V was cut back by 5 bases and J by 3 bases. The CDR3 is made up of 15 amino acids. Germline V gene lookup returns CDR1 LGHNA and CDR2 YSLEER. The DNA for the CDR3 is TGCGCCAGCAGCAGGGAGGGCCAGTTTACAGATACGCAGTATTTT. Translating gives CASSREGQFTDTQYF.

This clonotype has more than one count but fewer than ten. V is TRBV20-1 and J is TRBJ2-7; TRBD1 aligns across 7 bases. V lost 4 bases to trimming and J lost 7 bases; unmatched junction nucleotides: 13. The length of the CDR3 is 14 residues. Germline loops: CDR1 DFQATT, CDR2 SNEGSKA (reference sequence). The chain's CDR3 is CSAKGTVNLREQYF. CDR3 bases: TGCAGTGCTAAAGGGACAGTCAACCTACGGGAGCAGTACTTC.